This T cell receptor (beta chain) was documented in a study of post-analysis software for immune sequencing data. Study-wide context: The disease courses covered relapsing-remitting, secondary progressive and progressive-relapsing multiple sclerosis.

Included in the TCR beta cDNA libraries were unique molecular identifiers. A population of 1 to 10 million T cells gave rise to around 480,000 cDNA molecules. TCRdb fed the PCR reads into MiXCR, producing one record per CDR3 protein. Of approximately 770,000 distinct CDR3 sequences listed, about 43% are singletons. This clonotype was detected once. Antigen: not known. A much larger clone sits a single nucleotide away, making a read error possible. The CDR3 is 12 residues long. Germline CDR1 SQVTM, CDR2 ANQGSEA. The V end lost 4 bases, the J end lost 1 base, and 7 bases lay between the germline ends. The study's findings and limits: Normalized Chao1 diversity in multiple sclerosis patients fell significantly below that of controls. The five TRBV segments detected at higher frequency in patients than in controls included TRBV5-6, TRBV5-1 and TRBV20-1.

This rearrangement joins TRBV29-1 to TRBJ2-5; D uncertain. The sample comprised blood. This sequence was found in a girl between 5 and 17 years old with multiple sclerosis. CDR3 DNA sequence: TGCAGCGTTGCTCGGTCCCAAGAGACCCAGTACTTC. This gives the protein CSVARSQETQYF.